This T cell receptor beta chain was retrieved from a study of T cell therapy after organ transplantation (dated by TCRdb to between 2017 and 2020). Background on the whole study: Autologous CMV-specific T cells, expanded in vitro for approximately 2 weeks with a peptide pool of 30 HLA class I and II CMV epitopes, were used as therapy products. Patients received a median of 1.92 x 10^8 CMV-specific T cells across 2 to 6 intravenous infusions. Among the approximately 10 patients, eight were classed as clinical responders, while two were classed as nonresponders. Blood samples for the long-term post-therapy time point were collected 20 to 29 weeks after therapy was completed. Only about 85% of the 10 patients had long-term post-therapy samples available. Patients were given up to 6 doses of T cells at 2-week intervals and were followed for 25 to 35 weeks after finishing therapy. The study was a follow-up TRBV repertoire analysis of an open-label phase I trial of autologous CMV-specific adoptive T cell therapy in solid-organ transplant recipients.

Remarks on this clone: Its antigen specificity is not known. No base qualities exist here, and no much larger clone lies one base off it.

This sample's time point label indicates: 20-29 weeks after completion of therapy. The patients had received solid-organ transplants and had cytomegalovirus that was drug-resistant/recurrent. Approximately nine trial participants were selected for repertoire analysis based on availability of post-therapy peripheral blood mononuclear cells. Viable CD3+CD8+CD4- lymphocytes were sorted from PBMCs on a BD FACSAria III. The Qiagen DNeasy Kit was used to extract genomic DNA from sorted cells. Broader findings and caveats from the paper: The small number of expansions detected in nonresponders may reflect reduced sample coverage resulting from poor CD8+ T cell yield. Because the cohort was small, confounders such as concurrent antirejection and antiviral medications could not be assessed. Marked pretherapy clonal expansions with minimal repertoire change after therapy were observed in nonresponders. Reconstitution after therapy appeared to involve both transferred clonotypes and endogenous clonotypes that were not detected in the therapy products. Fold change in CD8 clonality after therapy inversely correlated with pretherapy clonality, suggesting less biased repertoires were more receptive to remodeling.

Using the immunoSEQ two-step, bias-controlled multiplex PCR assay, TRB CDR3 regions were amplified from genomic DNA. An Illumina NextSeq 500 was used to sequence the CDR3 libraries. Per the authors' processing: Initial alignment and bioinformatics, including bias normalization against synthetic CDR3 analogs, were performed with the immunoSEQ Analyzer platform. V, D and J genes were annotated according to IMGT database definitions. Further TRBV analyses used VDJtools version 1.1.10 and the R package tcR version 2.2.1.11 with default settings. GLIPH analysis was done using default settings in version 1.0. To test for significant clonotype frequency changes in CDR3 sequences with at least 5 reads, a 2-sided binomial test with Benjamini-Hochberg correction (alpha = 0.01) was used. TCRdb limited this immuneACCESS table to in-frame rearrangements with V and J called. A share of clones is missing; checked studies link under half to unresolved V genes, and the rest is unexplained. V, J and clone size derive from that table, while D and trimming were established from the DNA sequence. This sample holds some 1,500 clones; around two thirds were observed only once. The ten largest make up 40% to 65% of the sample.

The receptor's source is a human patient who had received a solid organ transplant and had CMV disease. Following a transplant, some T cells may be graft donor cells, not patient cells. Source: CD8+ T cells from blood, taken after autologous CMV-specific T cell therapy.

The CDR3 protein: CASSPGQGRETQYF. The nucleotide sequence is TGTGCCAGCAGTCCGGGACAAGGCCGGGAGACCCAGTACTTC. The chain couples TRBV28 to TRBJ2-5; TRBD1 could be the D gene, as 6 bases match. CDR1 is given as MDHEN and CDR2 as SYDVKM, both from the germline V gene. Counted from cysteine to phenylalanine, this CDR3 has 14 amino acids. The CDR3 DNA has 42 bases and is translated from base 1. V is reduced by 5 bases and J by 5 bases, leaving a spacing of 15 bases between them. Full variable domain (CDR3 extended with the reference TRBV28 and TRBJ2-5 proteins): DVKVTQSSRYLVKRTGEKVFLECVQDMDHENMFWYRQDPGLGLRLIYFSYDVKMKEKGDIPEGYSVSREKKERFSLILESASTNQTSMYLCASSPGQGRETQYFGPGTRLLVL.